Below, 11 T cell receptor beta chains from the same sample are listed, as sequenced in a study of early T cells in non-severe SARS-CoV-2 infection. TCRdb called the 5' RACE reads again in MiXCR, with one record for every CDR3 protein. The sample lists roughly 65,000 distinct CDR3 sequences, about 12% occurring once. The sample was whole blood. The receptors shown here come from an adult who was a healthcare worker with PCR-confirmed SARS-CoV-2 infection or an uninfected control (not recorded which).

This chain links TRBV18 with TRBJ2-2; unclear D gene. There are 16 residues in the CDR3. CDR1 and CDR2 from the germline V gene are KGHSH and LQKENI. V lost 1 base, J lost 0 bases, and 9 bases lay in between. This CDR3 is CASSPRQISNTGELFF. CDR3 nucleotide sequence: TGTGCCAGCTCACCACGCCAGATATCGAACACCGGGGAGCTGTTTTTT.

This clonotype was observed many times. The chain recombines TRBV6-6 with TRBJ2-6, with a weak D call TRBD1 (7 bases). The germline CDR1 and CDR2 sequences are MNHNY and SVGAGI (reference sequence). CDR3 size: 16 residues. Trimming took 5 bases from V and 2 from J, leaving 13 bases between them. The CDR3: CASSGGGATGANVLTF. In DNA form, the CDR3 reads TGTGCCAGCAGTGGAGGGGGCGCGACTGGGGCCAACGTCCTGACTTTC.

J is TRBJ2-3 and V is TRBV6-1; D possibly corresponds to TRBD2 (7 bases). Trimming stripped 4 bases from V and 3 bases from J, with 11 bases between. The germline gives CDR1 MNHNS, CDR2 SASEGT. The CDR3 extends over 14 amino acids. CDR3 DNA: TGTGCCAGCAGTGTCGGGGGGCTTACAGATACGCAGTATTTT. Translating gives CASSVGGLTDTQYF.

The chain links TRBV6-5 to TRBJ1-4; TRBD1 matches 9 bases. Germline-derived CDR1 and CDR2 are MNHEY and SVGAGI. This CDR3 is built from 16 residues. Trimming removed 5 bases from V and 3 bases from J; junction bases left unmatched: 7. In nucleotides, the CDR3 is TGTGCCAGCAGTGTCCCGGGACAGGGTCCTAATGAAAAACTGTTTTTT. Translating it yields CASSVPGQGPNEKLFF.

This clonotype was recorded a few times. The rearrangement uses TRBV20-1 and TRBJ2-7; 9 nucleotides line up with TRBD1. V dropped 3 bases and J dropped 1; count of bases not matched to a gene: 10. CDR3 length equals 16 residues. CDR1 and CDR2 from the germline V gene are DFQATT and SNEGSKA (reference sequence). The CDR3 DNA follows: TGCAGTGCTAGTACCCCGACAGGGGGGATTTCCTACGAGCAGTACTTC. This gives the protein CSASTPTGGISYEQYF.

The chain employs TRBV7-2 and TRBJ2-3, with 10 positions matching TRBD2. Trimming cost V 5 bases and J 4 bases; bases outside gene matches: 9. Germline V lookup: CDR1 SGHTA, CDR2 FQGNSA. There are 16 residues in the CDR3. CDR3 loop: CASSRRAGGRADTQYF. CDR3 bases: TGTGCCAGCAGCCGAAGAGCGGGGGGGCGGGCAGATACGCAGTATTTT.

This clonotype has only a few counts. The J gene is TRBJ2-7, the V gene TRBV20-1; D gene unclear. V was trimmed by 0 bases and J by 0 bases, leaving 9 bases between them. This CDR3 comprises 14 residues. Per germline, CDR1 DFQATT and CDR2 SNEGSKA (reference sequence). The DNA of the CDR3 is TGCAGTGCTAGAGATTCAAGGAGCTCCTACGAGCAGTACTTC. It codes for CSARDSRSSYEQYF.

The chain employs TRBV6-2 or TRBV6-3 and TRBJ1-4; D is perhaps TRBD1 (5 bases). CDR3 length: 15 residues. CDR1 and CDR2 (germline): MNHEY, SVGEGT. V was trimmed by 4 bases and J by 8 bases, leaving 17 bases between them. The CDR3 coding sequence is TGTGCCAGCAGTTCTCCGGGACGACGAGGAGAAAAACTGTTTTTT. This sequence encodes CASSSPGRRGEKLFF.

There are a few counts of this clonotype. The chain recombines TRBV7-6 with TRBJ2-3; the D is unclear. V was pared by 5 bases and J by 2 bases, with 14 bases between. The CDR3 is 15 amino acids. The germline CDR1 and CDR2 sequences are SGHVS and FNYEAQ. The CDR3 sequence: CASSPSLQHTDTQYF. In DNA, the CDR3 is TGTGCCAGCAGCCCAAGTCTACAACACACAGATACGCAGTATTTT.

The chain joins TRBV10-3 to TRBJ2-3, with 9 bases lining up with TRBD2. There are 15 residues in the CDR3. The V gene's germline CDR1 is ENHRY and CDR2 SYGVKD. V trimming: 2 bases; J trimming: 2 bases; junction bases outside the gene matches: 2. CDR3 nucleotides: TGTGCCATCAGTGAGGCTAGCGGGGACACAGATACGCAGTATTTT. Translation gives CAISEASGDTDTQYF.

Many counts were recorded for this clonotype. This chain uses TRBV7-9 with TRBJ2-4, with D maybe TRBD2 (5 bases). Germline CDR1 is SEHNR and CDR2 is FQNEAQ (reference sequence). The V end was cut by 11 bases, the J end by 0 bases, with 8 bases between. The CDR3 is made up of 12 amino acids. CDR3 in DNA: TGTGCCCCTCGGGGAGCCAAAAACATTCAGTACTTC. Translating it yields CAPRGAKNIQYF.